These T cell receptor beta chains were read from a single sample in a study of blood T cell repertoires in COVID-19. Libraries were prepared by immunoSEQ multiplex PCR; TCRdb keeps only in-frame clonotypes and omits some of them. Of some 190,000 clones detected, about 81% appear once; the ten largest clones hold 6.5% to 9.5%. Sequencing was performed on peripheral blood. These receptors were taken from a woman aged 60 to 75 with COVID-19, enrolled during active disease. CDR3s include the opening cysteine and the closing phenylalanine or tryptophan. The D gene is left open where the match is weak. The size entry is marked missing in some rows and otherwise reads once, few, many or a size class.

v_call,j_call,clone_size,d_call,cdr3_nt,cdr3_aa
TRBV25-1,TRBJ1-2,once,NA,TGTGCCAGCAGTGAAGGGCTTCATAACTATGGCTACACCTTC,CASSEGLHNYGYTF
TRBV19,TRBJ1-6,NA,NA,TGTGCCAGTAGAACCCTGGAGGGCCATTCACCCCTCCACTTT,CASRTLEGHSPLHF
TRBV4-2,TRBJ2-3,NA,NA,TGTGCCAGCAGCCAAGATGGGCTAGATACGCAGTATTTT,CASSQDGLDTQYF
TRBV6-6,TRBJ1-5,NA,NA,TGTGCCAGCAACCTTTTTGGACAGAGCAATCAGCCCCAGCATTTT,CASNLFGQSNQPQHF
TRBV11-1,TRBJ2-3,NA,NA,TGTGCCAGCAGCTTCTCTAGCACAGATACGCAGTATTTT,CASSFSSTDTQYF
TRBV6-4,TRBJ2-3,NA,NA,TGTGCCAGCAGAGAAGCGGGCACAGATACGCAGTATTTT,CASREAGTDTQYF
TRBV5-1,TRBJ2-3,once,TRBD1,TGCGCCAGCAGCTTAGGGGGCGCATTGGATACGCAGTATTTT,CASSLGGALDTQYF
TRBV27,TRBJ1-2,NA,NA,TGTGCCAGCAGCAACGACATGGGCTATGGCTACACCTTC,CASSNDMGYGYTF
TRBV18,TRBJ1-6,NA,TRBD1,TGTGCCAGCTCGGCTGGACAGGGTGGCAATTCACCCCTCCACTTT,CASSAGQGGNSPLHF
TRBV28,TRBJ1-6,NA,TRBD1,TGTGCCAGCAGTAAACTCGACAGGGAAGGGGCGCCCCTCCACTTT,CASSKLDREGAPLHF
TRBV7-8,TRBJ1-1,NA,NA,TGTGCCAGCAGCTTAGAAGGCAGGGGCAAAAGGCGCACTGAAGCTTTCTTT,CASSLEGRGKRRTEAFF
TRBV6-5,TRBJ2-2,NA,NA,TGTGCCAGCAGTTACGGGGGCTTGGCCGGGGAGCTGTTTTTT,CASSYGGLAGELFF
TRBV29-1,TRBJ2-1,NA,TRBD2,TGCAGCGTCGCTGATAGCGGGAGCTCCTACAATGAGCAGTTCTTC,CSVADSGSSYNEQFF
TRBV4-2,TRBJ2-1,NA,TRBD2,TGTGCCAGCAGCCAAGGTAGGCTAGCGGACTACAATGAGCAGTTCTTC,CASSQGRLADYNEQFF
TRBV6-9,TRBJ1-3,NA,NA,TGTGCCAGCAGCTCGACAGGCCGGACTGGAAACACCATATATTTT,CASSSTGRTGNTIYF
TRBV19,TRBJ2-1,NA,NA,TGTGCCAGTAGTCCAGGACTGAATAATGAGCAGTTCTTC,CASSPGLNNEQFF
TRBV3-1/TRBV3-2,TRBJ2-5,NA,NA,TGTGCCAGCAGCCAAGACCGGACAGCGGCTGGCCAAGAGACCCAGTACTTC,CASSQDRTAAGQETQYF
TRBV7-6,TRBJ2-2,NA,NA,TGTGCCAGCAGCATCGGGACTCCGCCCCTTACTGGGGAGCTGTTTTTT,CASSIGTPPLTGELFF
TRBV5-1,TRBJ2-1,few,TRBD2,TGCGCCAGCAGCCCCAATCCACTAGCGGGGGGGTACAATGAGCAGTTCTTC,CASSPNPLAGGYNEQFF
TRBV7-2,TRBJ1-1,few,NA,TGTGCCAGCAGCATCCGAGGGTTAGTGAGCGCTGAAGCTTTCTTT,CASSIRGLVSAEAFF
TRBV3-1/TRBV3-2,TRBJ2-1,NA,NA,TGTGCCAGCAGCTCCCCCTCTTACAATGAGCAGTTCTTC,CASSSPSYNEQFF
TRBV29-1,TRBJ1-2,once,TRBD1,TGCAGCGCAAAGACAGGGGGCGTTGACTACACCTTC,CSAKTGGVDYTF
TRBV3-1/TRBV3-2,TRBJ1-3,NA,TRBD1,TGTGCCAGCAGCCAGCCCCGCGGGACAGGGGGCTCTGGAAACACCATATATTTT,CASSQPRGTGGSGNTIYF
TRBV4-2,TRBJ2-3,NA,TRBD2,TGTGCCAGCAGCCATGCCCTTAGCGGGGGGCCCTCCACAGATACGCAGTATTTT,CASSHALSGGPSTDTQYF
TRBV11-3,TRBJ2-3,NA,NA,TGTGCCAGCAGCTTTGACAGAGACACAGATACGCAGTATTTT,CASSFDRDTDTQYF
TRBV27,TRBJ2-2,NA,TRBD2,TGTGCCAGCAGTTACGGGGGGGCACCCACCGGGGAGCTGTTTTTT,CASSYGGAPTGELFF
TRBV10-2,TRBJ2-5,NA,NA,TGCGCCAGCAGTCTTATGGAGACCCAGTACTTC,CASSLMETQYF
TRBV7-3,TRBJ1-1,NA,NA,TGTGCCAGCAGCTTAACAAGGGGGAACACTGAAGCTTTCTTT,CASSLTRGNTEAFF
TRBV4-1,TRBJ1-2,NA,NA,TGCGCCAGCAGCCAAGAGGGACTGGGCTATGGCTACACCTTC,CASSQEGLGYGYTF
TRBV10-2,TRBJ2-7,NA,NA,TGCGCCAGCAAGGGGTCGGCCTACGAGCAGTACTTC,CASKGSAYEQYF
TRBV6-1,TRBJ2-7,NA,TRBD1,TGTGCCAGCAGTGACCTGGGACAGGGGCTGGACGAGCAGTACTTC,CASSDLGQGLDEQYF
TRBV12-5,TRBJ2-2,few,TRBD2,TGTGCTAGTGGTCCGGGGGGCGGGGAGCTGTTTTTT,CASGPGGGELFF
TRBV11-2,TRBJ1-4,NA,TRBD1,TGTGCCAGTACCGCGTCCACAGGGGTTGAAAAACTGTTTTTT,CASTASTGVEKLFF
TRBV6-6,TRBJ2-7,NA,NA,TGTGCCAGCAGTTATACTCCGACAGGATACTCCTACGAGCAGTACTTC,CASSYTPTGYSYEQYF
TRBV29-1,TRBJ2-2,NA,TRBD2,TGCAGCGTTGAAGATCCCCTAGCGGGAGGGCCTCGCGGCACCGGGGAGCTGTTTTTT,CSVEDPLAGGPRGTGELFF
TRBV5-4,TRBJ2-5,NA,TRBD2,TGTGCCAGCAGCTTAGGAGGACTAGAAGAGACCCAGTACTTC,CASSLGGLEETQYF
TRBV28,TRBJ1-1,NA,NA,TGTGCCAGCAGTCCCCCACAGGGTGTTGGTACTGAAGCTTTCTTT,CASSPPQGVGTEAFF
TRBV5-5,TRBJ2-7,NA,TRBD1,TGTGCCAGCAGCGCGACCGGGACAGGGACCTACGAGCAGTACTTC,CASSATGTGTYEQYF
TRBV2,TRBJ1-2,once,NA,TGTGCCAGCAGTGAAGACCGGGGGGCATCCTATGGCTACACCTTC,CASSEDRGASYGYTF
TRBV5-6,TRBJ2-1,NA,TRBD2,TGTGCCAGCAGCTATACCGGGACTACCTACAATGAGCAGTTCTTC,CASSYTGTTYNEQFF
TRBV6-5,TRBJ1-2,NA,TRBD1,TGTGCCAGCAGCGCGGACAGGAACTATGGCTACACCTTC,CASSADRNYGYTF